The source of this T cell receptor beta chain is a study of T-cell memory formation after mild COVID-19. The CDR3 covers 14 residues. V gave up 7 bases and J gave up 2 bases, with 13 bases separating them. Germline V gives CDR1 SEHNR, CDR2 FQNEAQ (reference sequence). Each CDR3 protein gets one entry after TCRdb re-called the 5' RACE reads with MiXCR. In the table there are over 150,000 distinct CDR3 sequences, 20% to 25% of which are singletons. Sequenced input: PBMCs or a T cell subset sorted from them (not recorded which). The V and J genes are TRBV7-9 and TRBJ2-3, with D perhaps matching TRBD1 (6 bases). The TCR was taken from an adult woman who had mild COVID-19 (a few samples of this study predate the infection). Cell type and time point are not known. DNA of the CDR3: TGTGCCAGCATGTCGGCAGGGGACACAGATACGCAGTATTTT. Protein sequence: CASMSAGDTDTQYF.